The T cell receptor (beta chain) described here comes from a study of cytomegalovirus exposure and HLA in healthy donors. The PCR ran on 60 Vbeta and 13 Jbeta primers. TCRdb keeps only in-frame clones here, not all; method: immunoSEQ multiplex PCR. The repertoire holds 55,000 to 80,000 clones, with 60% to 80% as singletons. With 5 bases clipped from V and 3 bases from J, the junction kept 7 bases outside the gene matches. Per germline, CDR1 MNHEY and CDR2 SVGAGI. The CDR3 consists of 14 residues. The sample taken for sequencing was PBMCs. This TCR came from a woman aged 25 to 39 in good health and CMV-seropositive. This sequence joins TRBV6-5 and TRBJ2-7; 7 bases line up with TRBD2. CDR3 DNA sequence: TGTGCCAGCAGTACGTTGGGGGAGGGCTACGAGCAGTACTTC. Protein: CASSTLGEGYEQYF.